The source of this T cell receptor beta chain is a study of blood T cell repertoires in COVID-19. About the research overall: Samples taken during acute and convalescent COVID-19 were collected in the United States, Italy and Spain. In each case, the material was cDNA or gDNA derived from T cells, B-cell-depleted T cells, or PBMCs.

The germline V gene has CDR1 WNHNN and CDR2 SYGVQD (reference sequence). The CDR3 is 14 residues long. Trimming removed 0 bases from V and 9 bases from J, with 12 bases in between. Clones were sequenced by immunoSEQ multiplex PCR, and TCRdb holds only the in-frame ones, with some missing. The data show 250,000 or so clones, 88% seen once. Ages ranged from about 18 to 89 years, with residence in about two dozen US areas. Within 2 weeks before study entry, exposed participants met a COVID-19 case. This TCR was recovered from a woman in her thirties who had been exposed to COVID-19. Source material: PBMCs or T cells enriched from blood (not recorded which). The gene calls are TRBV10-1 and TRBJ1-3; D uncertain. In DNA form, the CDR3 reads TGCGCCAGCAGTGAGTCGAGGGAATCGGGCACCATATATTTT. Amino acid sequence: CASSESRESGTIYF.